This is a list of T cell receptor beta chains from one sample in a study of T cells after somatic rescue of genetic block. Here immunoSEQ multiplex PCR was the method, and the copy in TCRdb shows in-frame clones only, minus some. This repertoire shows 110,000 or so clones, about 93% found once; its top ten account for approximately 1.4%. Sequenced sample: peripheral blood mononuclear cells (PBMCs). The receptors here all came from a woman between 18 and 30 years old. Each CDR3 is given with its conserved first and last residue. D genes are given only for firm matches. Only some rows state a clone size, as once, few, many or a class for expanded clones.

abundance	j_gene	v_gene	d_gene	CDR3aa	CDR3nt
once	TRBJ2-1	TRBV29-1	-	CSVDRYAGRGNEQFF	TGCAGCGTTGACCGGTATGCGGGAAGGGGAAATGAGCAGTTCTTC
-	TRBJ2-7	TRBV27	-	CASSLSVRRFYEQYF	TGTGCCAGCAGTTTATCGGTGAGGCGCTTCTACGAGCAGTACTTC
once	TRBJ2-1	TRBV11-1	-	CASSTRGAGSYNEQFF	TGTGCCAGCAGCACACGGGGGGCCGGCTCATACAATGAGCAGTTCTTC
-	TRBJ2-5	TRBV10-1	-	CASSVNPSASSIGIKETQYF	TGCGCCAGCAGTGTTAACCCCTCGGCTAGTTCGATCGGGATTAAGGAGACCCAGTACTTC
-	TRBJ2-1	TRBV11-3	-	CASSPTPGVFEQFF	TGTGCCAGCAGCCCAACCCCAGGGGTTTTCGAGCAGTTCTTC
-	TRBJ2-1	TRBV6-4	-	CASSDSDHYNEQFF	TGTGCCAGCAGTGACAGTGACCACTACAATGAGCAGTTCTTC
once	TRBJ1-3	TRBV13	-	CASRPTGGNTIYF	TGTGCCAGCAGGCCTACAGGGGGAAACACCATATATTTT
-	TRBJ1-2	TRBV29-1	-	CSVSPGANINYGYTF	TGCAGCGTGTCACCAGGGGCGAATATTAACTATGGCTACACCTTC
-	TRBJ2-1	TRBV5-1	TRBD1	CASSLEGQGALDEQFF	TGCGCCAGCAGCTTGGAGGGACAGGGGGCGCTCGATGAGCAGTTCTTC
-	TRBJ2-3	TRBV4-2	-	CASSQGPLLGGRSDTQYF	TGTGCCAGCAGCCAAGGGCCCTTACTGGGGGGGCGGTCAGATACGCAGTATTTT
-	TRBJ1-2	TRBV6-1	-	CASSEPPDAGYGYTF	TGTGCCAGCAGCGAGCCCCCGGACGCGGGGTATGGCTACACCTTC
-	TRBJ1-2	TRBV4-3	TRBD1	CASSQGTGAGGYTF	TGCGCCAGCAGCCAAGGGACAGGGGCAGGGGGCTACACCTTC
-	TRBJ2-1	TRBV2	-	CASGASLSYNEQFF	TGTGCCAGCGGAGCCTCCCTCTCCTACAATGAGCAGTTCTTC
-	TRBJ1-2	TRBV4-2	-	CASSQGPGAGYTF	TGTGCCAGCAGCCAAGGCCCCGGGGCTGGCTACACCTTC
-	TRBJ2-7	TRBV5-1	TRBD1	CASSSTGPAYEQYF	TGCGCCAGCAGCTCGACAGGGCCTGCCTACGAGCAGTACTTC
-	TRBJ2-7	TRBV7-2	-	CASSSPKAPRYYEQYF	TGTGCCAGCAGCTCCCCGAAAGCCCCCAGATACTACGAGCAGTACTTC
-	TRBJ2-2	TRBV9	-	CASSLLEINTGELFF	TGTGCCAGCAGCCTCCTGGAGATTAACACCGGGGAGCTGTTTTTT
once	TRBJ1-1	TRBV28	-	CASRPASKNTEAFF	TGTGCCAGCAGACCTGCTTCCAAGAACACTGAAGCTTTCTTT
-	TRBJ2-3	TRBV7-2	-	CASSARTDTQYF	TGTGCCAGCAGCGCACGCACAGATACGCAGTATTTT
many	TRBJ2-1	TRBV6-4	TRBD2	CASSASGGSGNEQFF	TGTGCCAGCAGTGCTAGCGGGGGGTCCGGCAATGAGCAGTTCTTC
-	TRBJ2-7	TRBV5-1	-	CASSPMVGGAYEQYF	TGCGCCAGCAGCCCAATGGTCGGCGGAGCCTACGAGCAGTACTTC
-	TRBJ1-1	TRBV7-8	-	CASSLVKYGKVTEAFF	TGTGCCAGCAGCTTAGTAAAGTACGGGAAAGTCACTGAAGCTTTCTTT
once	TRBJ1-5	TRBV27	-	CASSLSQGVPQHF	TGTGCCAGCAGTTTATCCCAAGGGGTGCCCCAGCATTTT
-	TRBJ2-5	TRBV6-5	-	CASSFAETQYF	TGTGCCAGCAGTTTCGCAGAGACCCAGTACTTC
-	TRBJ2-1	TRBV7-2	TRBD2	CASSYGGDEQFF	TGTGCCAGCAGCTACGGGGGGGATGAGCAGTTCTTC
once	TRBJ1-2	TRBV28	TRBD1	CASSLGAGGTGAYGYTF	TGTGCCAGCAGTTTAGGGGCAGGGGGCACCGGGGCCTATGGCTACACCTTC
-	TRBJ2-3	TRBV4-3	TRBD2	CASSPAGAYTDTQYF	TGCGCCAGCAGCCCAGCGGGGGCCTACACAGATACGCAGTATTTT
-	TRBJ2-2	TRBV28	TRBD1	CASSPLGQGATGELFF	TGTGCCAGCAGTCCACTCGGACAGGGAGCGACCGGGGAGCTGTTTTTT
-	TRBJ2-7	TRBV7-3	-	CASSPQGGAGLHEQYF	TGTGCCAGCAGCCCCCAAGGTGGTGCAGGGCTCCACGAGCAGTACTTC
-	TRBJ2-7	TRBV5-4	TRBD1	CASSLGQGGSYEQYF	TGTGCCAGCAGCCTTGGACAGGGGGGCTCCTACGAGCAGTACTTC
-	TRBJ1-4	TRBV11-2	-	CASSLGATNEKLFF	TGTGCCAGCAGCTTGGGAGCAACTAATGAAAAACTGTTTTTT
-	TRBJ1-1	TRBV6-5	-	CASSYGPMNTEAFF	TGTGCCAGCAGTTACGGACCCATGAACACTGAAGCTTTCTTT
-	TRBJ2-1	TRBV6-5	-	CASSYHNEQFF	TGTGCCAGCAGTTACCACAATGAGCAGTTCTTC
-	TRBJ2-4	TRBV7-2	TRBD2	CASSLVARGGEDIQYF	TGTGCCAGCAGCTTAGTTGCGCGGGGGGGCGAAGACATTCAGTACTTC
-	TRBJ2-5	TRBV7-2	TRBD2	CASSISGGGETQYF	TGTGCCAGCAGCATAAGCGGGGGCGGGGAGACCCAGTACTTC
-	TRBJ1-1	TRBV2	-	CASSYRAENTEAFF	TGTGCCAGCAGCTATCGGGCGGAGAACACTGAAGCTTTCTTT
-	TRBJ1-6	TRBV7-9	-	CASSFTGDSPLHF	TGTGCCAGCAGCTTTACAGGAGATTCACCCCTCCACTTT
-	TRBJ1-5	TRBV19	-	CASSMDRSSNQPQHF	TGTGCCAGTAGTATGGACAGAAGTAGCAATCAGCCCCAGCATTTT
-	TRBJ2-7	TRBV7-2	-	CASVPTGSYEQYF	TGTGCCAGCGTCCCTACAGGCTCCTACGAGCAGTACTTC
-	TRBJ2-2	TRBV6-5	-	CASGEATNTGELFF	TGTGCCAGCGGGGAAGCGACCAACACCGGGGAGCTGTTTTTT
-	TRBJ2-3	TRBV5-5	-	CASLRRGELTDTQYF	TGTGCCAGCCTCCGGAGGGGGGAACTCACAGATACGCAGTATTTT
once	TRBJ2-1	TRBV15	-	CATSRDRTGRNEQFF	TGTGCCACCAGCAGAGATAGAACAGGGAGGAATGAGCAGTTCTTC
-	TRBJ2-7	TRBV4-1	TRBD2	CASSQEKGALAGSKYEQYF	TGCGCCAGCAGCCAAGAAAAGGGGGCACTAGCGGGGAGTAAATACGAGCAGTACTTC
once	TRBJ1-5	TRBV29-1	-	CSVGGRNQPQHF	TGCAGCGTTGGAGGGAGGAATCAGCCCCAGCATTTT
-	TRBJ2-1	TRBV7-9	-	CASSHPRGGGYNEQFF	TGTGCCAGCAGCCACCCGCGCGGGGGCGGTTACAATGAGCAGTTCTTC
once	TRBJ2-5	TRBV10-3	TRBD2	CAISGLAGEETQYF	TGTGCCATCAGCGGACTAGCGGGGGAAGAGACCCAGTACTTC
few	TRBJ1-6	TRBV7-2	-	CASSSYRVYSPLHF	TGTGCCAGCAGCTCATATAGGGTATATTCACCCCTCCACTTT
once	TRBJ1-1	TRBV7-8	-	CASSSTEYTEAFF	TGTGCCAGCAGCTCGACAGAATACACTGAAGCTTTCTTT